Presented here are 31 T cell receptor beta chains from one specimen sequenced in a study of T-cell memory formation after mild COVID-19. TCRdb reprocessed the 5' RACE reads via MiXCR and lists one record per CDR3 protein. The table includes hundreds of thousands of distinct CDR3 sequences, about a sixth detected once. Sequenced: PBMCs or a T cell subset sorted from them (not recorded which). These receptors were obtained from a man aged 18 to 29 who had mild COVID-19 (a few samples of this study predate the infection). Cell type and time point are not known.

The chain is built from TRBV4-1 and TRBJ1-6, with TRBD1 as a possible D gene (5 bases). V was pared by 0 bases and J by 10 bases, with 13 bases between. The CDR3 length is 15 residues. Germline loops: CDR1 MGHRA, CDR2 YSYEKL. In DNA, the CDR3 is TGCGCCAGCAGCCAAGAAATTGGGGCCGCATCACCCCTCCACTTT. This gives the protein CASSQEIGAASPLHF.

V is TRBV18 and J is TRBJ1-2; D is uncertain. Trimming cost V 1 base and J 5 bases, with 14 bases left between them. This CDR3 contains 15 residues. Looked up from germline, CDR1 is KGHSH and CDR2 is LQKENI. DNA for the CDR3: TGTGCCAGCTCACCACGGGCTGGTTCTGGGTATGGCTACACCTTC. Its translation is CASSPRAGSGYGYTF. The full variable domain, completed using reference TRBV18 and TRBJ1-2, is NAGVMQNPRHLVRRRGQEARLRCSPMKGHSHVYWYRQLPEEGLKFMVYLQKENIIDESGMPKERFSAEFPKEGPSILRIQQVVRGDSAAYFCASSPRAGSGYGYTFGSGTRLTVV.

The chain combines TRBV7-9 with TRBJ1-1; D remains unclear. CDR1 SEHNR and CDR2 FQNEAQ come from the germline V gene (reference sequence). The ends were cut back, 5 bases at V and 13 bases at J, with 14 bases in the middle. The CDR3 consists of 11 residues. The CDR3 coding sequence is TGTGCCAGCAGCGCGTCCCTGAAGCTTTTCTTT. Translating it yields CASSASLKLFF.

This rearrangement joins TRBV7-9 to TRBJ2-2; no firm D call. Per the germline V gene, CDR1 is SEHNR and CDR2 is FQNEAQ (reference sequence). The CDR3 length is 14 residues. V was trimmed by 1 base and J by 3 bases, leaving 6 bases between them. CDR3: CASSLELDTGELFF. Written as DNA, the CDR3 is TGTGCCAGCAGCTTAGAGTTAGACACCGGGGAGCTGTTTTTT.

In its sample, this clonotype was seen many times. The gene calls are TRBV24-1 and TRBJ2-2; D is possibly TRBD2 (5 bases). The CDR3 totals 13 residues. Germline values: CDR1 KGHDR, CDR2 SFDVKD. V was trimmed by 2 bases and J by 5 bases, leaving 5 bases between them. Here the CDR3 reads CATSDWETGELFF. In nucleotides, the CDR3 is TGTGCCACCAGTGATTGGGAGACCGGGGAGCTGTTTTTT.

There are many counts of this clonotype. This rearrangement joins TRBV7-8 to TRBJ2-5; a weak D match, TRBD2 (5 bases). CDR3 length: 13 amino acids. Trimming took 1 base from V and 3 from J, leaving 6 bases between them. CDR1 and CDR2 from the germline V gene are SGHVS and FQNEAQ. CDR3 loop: CASSLEGEETQYF. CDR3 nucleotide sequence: TGTGCCAGCAGCTTAGAGGGAGAAGAGACCCAGTACTTC.

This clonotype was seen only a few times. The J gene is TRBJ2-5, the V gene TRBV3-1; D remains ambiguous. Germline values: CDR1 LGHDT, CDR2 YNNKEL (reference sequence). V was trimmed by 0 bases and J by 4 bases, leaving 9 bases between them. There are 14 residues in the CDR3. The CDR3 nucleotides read TGTGCCAGCAGCCAAGATCCGTCCGGAGAGACCCAGTACTTC. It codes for CASSQDPSGETQYF.

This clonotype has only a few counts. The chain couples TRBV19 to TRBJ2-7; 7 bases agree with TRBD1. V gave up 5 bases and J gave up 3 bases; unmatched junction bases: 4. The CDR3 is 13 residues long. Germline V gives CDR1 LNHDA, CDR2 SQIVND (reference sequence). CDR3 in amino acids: CASSAGTVYEQYF. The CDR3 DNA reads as TGTGCCAGTAGTGCCGGGACAGTCTACGAGCAGTACTTC.

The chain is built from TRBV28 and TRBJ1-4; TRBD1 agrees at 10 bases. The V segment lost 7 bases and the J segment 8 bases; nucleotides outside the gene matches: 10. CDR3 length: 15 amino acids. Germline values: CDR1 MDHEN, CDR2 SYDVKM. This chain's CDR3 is CASTSGGTGVEKLFF. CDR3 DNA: TGTGCCAGCACCTCCGGGGGGACAGGGGTGGAAAAACTGTTTTTT.

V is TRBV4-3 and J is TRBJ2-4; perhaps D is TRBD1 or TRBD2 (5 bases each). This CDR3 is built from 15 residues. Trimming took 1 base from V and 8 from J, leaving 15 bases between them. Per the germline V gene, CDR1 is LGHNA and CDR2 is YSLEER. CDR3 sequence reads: CASSQGLGVVHIQYF. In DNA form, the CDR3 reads TGCGCCAGCAGCCAAGGACTGGGGGTAGTGCACATTCAGTACTTC.

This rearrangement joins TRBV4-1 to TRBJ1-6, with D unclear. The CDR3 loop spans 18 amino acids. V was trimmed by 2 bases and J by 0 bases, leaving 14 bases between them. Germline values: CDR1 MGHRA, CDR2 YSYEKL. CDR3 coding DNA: TGCGCCAGCAGCCAATTCGTCCGAGGGAGCTCCTATAATTCACCCCTCCACTTT. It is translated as CASSQFVRGSSYNSPLHF.

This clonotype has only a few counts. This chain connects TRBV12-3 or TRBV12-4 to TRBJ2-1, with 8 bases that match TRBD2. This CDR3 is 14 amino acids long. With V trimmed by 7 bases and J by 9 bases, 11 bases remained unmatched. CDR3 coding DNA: TGTGCCAGCAAACTGGGACTAGAAGTGAGTGAGCAGTTCTTC. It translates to CASKLGLEVSEQFF.

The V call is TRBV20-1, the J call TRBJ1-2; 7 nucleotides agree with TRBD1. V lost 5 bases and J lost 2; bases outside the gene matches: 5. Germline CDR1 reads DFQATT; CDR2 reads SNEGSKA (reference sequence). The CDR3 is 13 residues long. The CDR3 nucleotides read TGCAGTGCTGGCCTAGGGGGCAACTATGGCTACACCTTC. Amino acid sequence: CSAGLGGNYGYTF.

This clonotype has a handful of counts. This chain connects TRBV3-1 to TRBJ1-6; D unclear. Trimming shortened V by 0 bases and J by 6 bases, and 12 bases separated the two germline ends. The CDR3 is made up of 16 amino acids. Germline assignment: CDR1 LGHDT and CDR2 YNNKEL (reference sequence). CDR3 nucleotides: TGTGCCAGCAGCCAAGATAAGAGGGCTCGTAATTCACCCCTCCACTTT. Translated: CASSQDKRARNSPLHF.

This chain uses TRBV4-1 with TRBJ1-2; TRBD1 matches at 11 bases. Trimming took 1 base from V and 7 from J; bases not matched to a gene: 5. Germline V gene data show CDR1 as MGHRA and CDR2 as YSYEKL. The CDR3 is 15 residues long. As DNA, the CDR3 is TGCGCCAGCAGCCAAGCAGGACAGGGGGCGCTTGGCTACACCTTC. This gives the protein CASSQAGQGALGYTF.

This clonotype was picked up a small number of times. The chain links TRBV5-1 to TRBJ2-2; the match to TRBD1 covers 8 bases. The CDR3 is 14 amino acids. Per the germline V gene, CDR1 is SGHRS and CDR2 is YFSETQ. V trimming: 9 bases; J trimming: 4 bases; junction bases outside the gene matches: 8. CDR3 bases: TGCGCCACTTCGGACAGGGCTCGCACCGGGGAGCTGTTTTTT. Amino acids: CATSDRARTGELFF.

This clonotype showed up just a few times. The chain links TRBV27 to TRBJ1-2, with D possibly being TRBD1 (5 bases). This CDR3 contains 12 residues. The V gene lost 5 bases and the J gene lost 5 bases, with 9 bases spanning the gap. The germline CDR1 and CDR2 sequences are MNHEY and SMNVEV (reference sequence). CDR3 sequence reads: CASSMGLYGYTF. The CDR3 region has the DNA TGTGCCAGCAGTATGGGACTGTATGGCTACACCTTC.

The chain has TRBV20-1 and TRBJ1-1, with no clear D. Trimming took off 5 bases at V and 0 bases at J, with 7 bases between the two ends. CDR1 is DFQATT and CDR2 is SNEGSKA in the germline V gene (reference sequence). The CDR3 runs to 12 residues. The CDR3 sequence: CSALSLNTEAFF. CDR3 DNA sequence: TGCAGTGCTTTATCCCTGAACACTGAAGCTTTCTTT.

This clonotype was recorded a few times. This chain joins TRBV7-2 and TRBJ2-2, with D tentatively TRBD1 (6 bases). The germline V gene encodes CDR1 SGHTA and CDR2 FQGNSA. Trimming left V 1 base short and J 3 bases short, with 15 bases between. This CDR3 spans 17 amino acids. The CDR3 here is CASSLGPPDSDTGELFF. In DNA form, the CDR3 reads TGTGCCAGCAGCTTAGGCCCCCCGGACAGTGACACCGGGGAGCTGTTTTTT.

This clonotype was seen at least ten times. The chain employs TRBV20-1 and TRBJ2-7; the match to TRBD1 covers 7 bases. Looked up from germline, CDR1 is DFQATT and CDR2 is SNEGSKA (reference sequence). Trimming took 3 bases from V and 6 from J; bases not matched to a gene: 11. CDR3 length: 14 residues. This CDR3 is CSARSDRVESEQYV. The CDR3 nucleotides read TGCAGTGCTAGGAGCGACAGGGTCGAGAGCGAGCAGTACGTC.

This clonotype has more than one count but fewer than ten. The CDR3, as DNA: TGCAGTGCTAGAGCAGGGGCAACGGACACTGAAGCTTTCTTT. This translates into CSARAGATDTEAFF. The chain combines TRBV20-1 with TRBJ1-1, with D maybe TRBD1 (6 bases). Per germline, CDR1 DFQATT and CDR2 SNEGSKA (reference sequence). Trimming cost V 1 base and J 3 bases, with 12 bases left between them. The CDR3 is 14 residues long.

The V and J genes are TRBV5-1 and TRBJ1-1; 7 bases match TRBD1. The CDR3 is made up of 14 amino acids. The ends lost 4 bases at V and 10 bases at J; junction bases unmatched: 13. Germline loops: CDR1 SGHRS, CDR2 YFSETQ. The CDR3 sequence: CASSHGQAGGGAFF. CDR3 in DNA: TGCGCCAGCAGCCACGGACAGGCCGGTGGGGGAGCTTTCTTT.

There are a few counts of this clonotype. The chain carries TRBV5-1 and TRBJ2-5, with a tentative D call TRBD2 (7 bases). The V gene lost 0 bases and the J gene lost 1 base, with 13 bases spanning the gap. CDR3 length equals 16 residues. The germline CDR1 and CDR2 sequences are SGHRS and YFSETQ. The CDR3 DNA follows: TGCGCCAGCAGCTTGGCCGGCGGGGGCCTCCAAGAGACCCAGTACTTC. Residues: CASSLAGGGLQETQYF.

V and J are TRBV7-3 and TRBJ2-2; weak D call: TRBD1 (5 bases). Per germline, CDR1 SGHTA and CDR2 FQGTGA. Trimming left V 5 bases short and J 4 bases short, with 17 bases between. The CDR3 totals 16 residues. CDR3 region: CASSPRQGLATGELFF. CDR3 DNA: TGTGCCAGCAGCCCGAGGCAGGGATTGGCCACCGGGGAGCTGTTTTTT.

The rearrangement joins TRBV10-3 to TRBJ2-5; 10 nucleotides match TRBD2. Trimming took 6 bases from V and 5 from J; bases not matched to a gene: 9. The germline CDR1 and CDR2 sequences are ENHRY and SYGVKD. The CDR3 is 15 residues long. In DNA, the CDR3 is TGTGCCATCAGCCGTAGCGGGGGGCTAGGGGAGACCCAGTACTTC. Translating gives CAISRSGGLGETQYF.

The CDR3 spells CASSHDRDSNQPQHF. The DNA for the CDR3 is TGTGCCAGCAGCCACGACAGAGATAGCAATCAGCCCCAGCATTTT. The chain employs TRBV7-9 and TRBJ1-5; weak D call: TRBD1 (5 bases). This CDR3 has 15 amino acids. Trimming removed 5 bases from V and 0 bases from J, with 11 bases in between. Germline CDR1 reads SEHNR; CDR2 reads FQNEAQ (reference sequence).

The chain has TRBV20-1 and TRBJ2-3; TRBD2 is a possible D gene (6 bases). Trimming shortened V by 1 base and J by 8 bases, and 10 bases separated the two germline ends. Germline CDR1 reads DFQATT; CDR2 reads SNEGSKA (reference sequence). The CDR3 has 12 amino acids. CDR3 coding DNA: TGCAGTGCTAGAGTTGGGGGAGGTACGCAGTATTTT. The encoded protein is CSARVGGGTQYF.

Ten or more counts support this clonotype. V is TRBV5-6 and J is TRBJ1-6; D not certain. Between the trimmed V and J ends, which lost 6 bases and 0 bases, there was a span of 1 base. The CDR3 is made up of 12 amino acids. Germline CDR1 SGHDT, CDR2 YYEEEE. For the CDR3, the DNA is TGTGCCAGCACCTCCTATAATTCACCCCTCCACTTT. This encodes CASTSYNSPLHF.

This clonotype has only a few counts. In DNA form, the CDR3 reads TGCGCCAGCAGCTTGGTTAGCGGGGGGGCCTACGAGCAGTACTTC. It codes for CASSLVSGGAYEQYF. The chain is built from TRBV5-1 and TRBJ2-7; 11 bases map to TRBD2. After removal of 0 bases from V and 2 bases from J, the junction contained 1 base not matched to a gene. CDR1 and CDR2 from the germline V gene are SGHRS and YFSETQ. The CDR3 loop spans 15 amino acids.

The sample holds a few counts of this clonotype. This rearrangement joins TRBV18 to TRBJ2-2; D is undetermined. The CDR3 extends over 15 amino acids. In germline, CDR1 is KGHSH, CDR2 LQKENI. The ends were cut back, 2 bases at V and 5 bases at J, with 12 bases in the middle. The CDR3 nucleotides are TGTGCCAGCTCACCAGGAAACGAACGTACCGGGGAGCTGTTTTTT. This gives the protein CASSPGNERTGELFF.

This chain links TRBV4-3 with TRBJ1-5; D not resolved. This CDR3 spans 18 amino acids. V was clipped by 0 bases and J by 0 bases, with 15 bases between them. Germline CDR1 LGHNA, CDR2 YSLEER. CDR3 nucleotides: TGCGCCAGCAGCCAAGATCGTCCGGGCGGGTATAGCAATCAGCCCCAGCATTTT. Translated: CASSQDRPGGYSNQPQHF.